The following is a T cell receptor beta chain sequence with its context. This clone's antigen is unknown. It has no much larger one-base neighbor in the sample; base qualities were not kept. The entire isolated RNA was reverse transcribed using the High Capacity cDNA Reverse Transcription Kit, and thus expressed TCRB transcripts were sequenced. Deep immunoSEQ sequencing was applied to naive, central memory and regulatory T cell samples, giving an average of approximately 4 million total reads per sample. After sorted cells were lysed in RLT buffer, RNA was extracted with DNase-treated RNeasy Micro or Mini kits, with the choice depending on cell number. To prevent cross-contamination, each cell subset was processed individually, whereas patient and healthy donor samples were processed jointly. TCRB sequences were amplified from cDNA with the immunoSEQ multiplex PCR, producing 87-bp fragments spanning the CDR3 region. The amplicons were sequenced using the Illumina HiSeq platform. The published analysis was carried out like this. Synthetic template baselines were used to correct PCR bias computationally, reads within Hamming distance 2 were collapsed together, and singletons that could not be merged were discarded. Reads were aligned to IMGT to assign V, D and J genes, CDR3 length, and insertions or deletions at six rearrangement sites. Within each subset, clonotype counts were normalized to sorted cell number, and only after that were true diversity and Gini coefficients computed with the tcR R package. The overlap coefficient, calculated on TCRB nucleotide sequences, was used to measure repertoire sharing. As a proxy for the pre-selection repertoire, out-of-frame TCRB sequences from naive cells were analyzed. TCRdb mirrors the immuneACCESS table, restricted to in-frame sequences. Some clones are absent from its copies; in checked studies, under half trace to an unresolved V gene, and the reason for the others is unknown. Clone size and the V and J calls come from that table; the DNA yielded D and trimming. The sample data list roughly 730,000 clones, and 10% to 15% of these were observed just once. The ten largest account for 0.022% of the sample.

The record originates from a study of beta chain features in type 1 diabetes (dated by TCRdb to the late 2010s). Context from the whole study: Mean age, gender distribution, total cell number and subset yield did not differ between patients and healthy donors. A total of just under 110,000,000 sorted cells were examined across all samples, and RNA yield correlated strongly with the number of cells per subset. The study compared TCRB repertoires of sorted circulating CD4+ T cell subsets between recently diagnosed type 1 diabetes patients and matched healthy donors. Regulatory and stem cell-like memory subsets were obtained from only 8 patients and roughly 8 healthy donors, while naive and central memory subsets were obtained from all 30 or so donors.

General study outcomes and caveats: Because cDNA rather than genomic DNA was sequenced, highly expressing activated cells could have been over-represented, although no difference in activation and CD3 levels was found between groups. At VDJ recombination sites, patients with type 1 diabetes made fewer insertions and deleted more nucleotides, a pattern implying thymic rearrangement abnormalities. A moderate but significant shortening of TCRB CDR3 length was observed in type 1 diabetes patients in all four CD4+ subsets. Because the HLA sub-analyses included only small numbers of individuals, any influence of HLA type on TCRB rearrangement was left unresolved. Naive, central memory and regulatory TCRB repertoires appeared more similar among patients than among healthy donors. Shorter templates might have been favored by PCR, but patient and control samples were amplified and corrected together, so both groups would have been affected equally by any skew.

Deletion took 6 bases off V and 0 bases off J, with a span of 9 bases between the germline ends. The germline V gene specifies SNHLY as CDR1 and FYNNEI as CDR2. From the cysteine through the phenylalanine, the CDR3 covers 14 amino acids. The sequence is cut down to CDR3 DNA, 42 bases in frame from base 1. Each donor gave one peripheral blood draw, around 100 mL on average, collected into heparinised tubes. Using a panel that included CD45RO, CCR7, CD25, CD127, CD95 and CD27, naive, central memory, regulatory and stem cell-like memory CD4+ T cells were sorted on a BD FACSAria II. A purity above 98% was achieved for all sorted populations. PBMCs were isolated right away by Lymphoprep density gradient centrifugation and were stained directly, without culture. To minimize batch effects, samples were stained and sorted in pairs, one healthy donor with one patient per experiment.

The sequence is built from TRBV2 and TRBJ1-5; the D gene assignment is ambiguous. What was sequenced was naive CD4+ T cells from blood. The cell subset or site label, read with the paper, signifies: true naive CD4+ T cells. The source is a man aged 18 to 29 with type 1 diabetes. The base sequence is TGTGCCAGCAGCTTGACTTATAGCAATCAGCCCCAGCATTTT. It specifies CASSLTYSNQPQHF.